A single TCR beta chain is shown here with its context. Assay: immunoSEQ multiplex PCR; the TCRdb copy retains only in-frame clones and omits some. The sample records around 100,000 clones, around 90% being singletons. V lost 4 bases and J lost 1; bases outside the gene matches: 2. The length of the CDR3 is 15 residues. Germline CDR1 reads MDHEN; CDR2 reads SYDVKM. The data originate from a study of OX40 agonist ivuxolimab in advanced cancers. This receptor was identified in an adult with an advanced solid tumor such as melanoma, head and neck, liver or kidney cancer. The rearrangement links TRBV28 to TRBJ1-3; the match to TRBD1 covers 9 bases. Sequences were derived from CD4+ or CD8+ T cells sorted from blood, sampled in a trial of the OX40 agonist ivuxolimab. This chain's CDR3 is CASSSTGGSGNTIYF. For the CDR3, the DNA is TGTGCCAGCAGTTCGACAGGGGGATCTGGAAACACCATATATTTT.